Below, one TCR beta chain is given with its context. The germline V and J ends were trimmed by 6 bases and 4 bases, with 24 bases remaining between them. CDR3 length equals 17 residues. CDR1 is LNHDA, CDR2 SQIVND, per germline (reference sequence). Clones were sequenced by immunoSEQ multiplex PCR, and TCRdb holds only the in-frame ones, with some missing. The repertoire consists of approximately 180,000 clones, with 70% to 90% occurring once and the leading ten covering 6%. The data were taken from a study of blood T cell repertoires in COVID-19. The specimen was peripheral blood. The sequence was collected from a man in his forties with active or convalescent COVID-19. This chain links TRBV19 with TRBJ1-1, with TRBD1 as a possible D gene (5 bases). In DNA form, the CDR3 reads TGTGCCAGTAGCCCCGGGGGGTTCGTGGCAGGGTCCACTGAAGCTTTCTTT. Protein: CASSPGGFVAGSTEAFF.